The source of this T cell receptor (beta chain) is a study of cytomegalovirus exposure and HLA in healthy donors. Among the roughly 120 subjects of the validation cohort, separate from the 666-subject first cohort, were the donors. This clone appeared a single time. Germline V CDR1 and CDR2: SGHVS, FQNEAQ. The CDR3 has 15 amino acids. Germline trimming cut 3 bases from V and 2 bases from J; bases unmatched to any gene: 4. Assay: immunoSEQ multiplex PCR; the TCRdb copy retains only in-frame clones and omits some. The top ten hold 5% to 7% of the sample, which has some 170,000 clones, roughly 90% seen once.

The specimen sequenced was PBMCs. The sequence came from a woman aged 25 to 45 in good health and CMV-seronegative. This rearrangement joins TRBV7-8 to TRBJ2-7, with 10 bases that match TRBD2. CDR3 bases: TGTGCCAGCAGCTTCGCACTAGCGGGGACCTACGAGCAGTACTTC. Translating it yields CASSFALAGTYEQYF.